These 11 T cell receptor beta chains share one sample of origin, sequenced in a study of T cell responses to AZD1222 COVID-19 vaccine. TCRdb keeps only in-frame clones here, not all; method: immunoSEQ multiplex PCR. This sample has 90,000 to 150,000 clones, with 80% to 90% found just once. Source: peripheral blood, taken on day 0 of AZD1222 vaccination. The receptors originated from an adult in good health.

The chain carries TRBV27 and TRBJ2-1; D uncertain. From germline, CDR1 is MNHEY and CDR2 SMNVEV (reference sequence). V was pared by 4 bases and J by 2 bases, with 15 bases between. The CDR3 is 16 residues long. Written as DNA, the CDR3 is TGTGCCAGCAGTTCCCAAGGAGCCCGCGCCTACAATGAGCAGTTCTTC. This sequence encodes CASSSQGARAYNEQFF.

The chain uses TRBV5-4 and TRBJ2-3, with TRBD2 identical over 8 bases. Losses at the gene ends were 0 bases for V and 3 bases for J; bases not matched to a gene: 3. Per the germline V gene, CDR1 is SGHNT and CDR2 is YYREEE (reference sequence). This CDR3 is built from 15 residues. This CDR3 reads CASSLAGGLTDTQYF. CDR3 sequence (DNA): TGTGCCAGCAGCTTGGCGGGAGGGTTGACAGATACGCAGTATTTT.

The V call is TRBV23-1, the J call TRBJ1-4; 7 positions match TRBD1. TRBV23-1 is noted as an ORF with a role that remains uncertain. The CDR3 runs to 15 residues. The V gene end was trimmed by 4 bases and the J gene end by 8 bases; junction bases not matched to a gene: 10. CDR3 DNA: TGCGCCAGCAGTCCCAGGGGGGACAAAGACGAAAAACTGTTTTTT. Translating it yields CASSPRGDKDEKLFF.

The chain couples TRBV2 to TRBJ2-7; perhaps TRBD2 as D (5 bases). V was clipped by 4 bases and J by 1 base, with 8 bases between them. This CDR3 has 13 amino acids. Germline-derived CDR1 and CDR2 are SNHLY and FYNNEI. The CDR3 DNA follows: TGTGCCAGCAGTGTTGGCGGGTCCTACGAGCAGTACTTC. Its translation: CASSVGGSYEQYF.

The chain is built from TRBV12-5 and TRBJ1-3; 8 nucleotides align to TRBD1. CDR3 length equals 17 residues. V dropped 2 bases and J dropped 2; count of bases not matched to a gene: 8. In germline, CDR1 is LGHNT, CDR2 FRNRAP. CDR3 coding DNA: TGTGCTAGTGGTTTGCTCCCGGGACAGGTCCCTGGAAACACCATATATTTT. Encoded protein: CASGLLPGQVPGNTIYF.

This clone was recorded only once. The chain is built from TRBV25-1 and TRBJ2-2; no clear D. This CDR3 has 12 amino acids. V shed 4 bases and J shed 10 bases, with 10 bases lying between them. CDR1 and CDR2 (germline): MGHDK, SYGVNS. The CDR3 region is CASSARGTELFF. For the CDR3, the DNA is TGTGCCAGCAGTGCGCGTGGAACGGAGCTGTTTTTT.

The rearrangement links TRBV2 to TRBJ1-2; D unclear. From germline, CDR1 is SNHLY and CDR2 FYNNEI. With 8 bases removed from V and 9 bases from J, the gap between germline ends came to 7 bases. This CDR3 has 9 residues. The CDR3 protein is CASGMSYTF. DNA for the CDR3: TGTGCCAGCGGTATGAGCTACACCTTC.

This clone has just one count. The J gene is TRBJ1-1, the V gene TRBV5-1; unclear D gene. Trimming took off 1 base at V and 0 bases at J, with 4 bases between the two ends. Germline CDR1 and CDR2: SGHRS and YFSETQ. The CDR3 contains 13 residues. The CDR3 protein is CASSLRLNTEAFF. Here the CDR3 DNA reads TGCGCCAGCAGCTTGAGACTGAACACTGAAGCTTTCTTT.

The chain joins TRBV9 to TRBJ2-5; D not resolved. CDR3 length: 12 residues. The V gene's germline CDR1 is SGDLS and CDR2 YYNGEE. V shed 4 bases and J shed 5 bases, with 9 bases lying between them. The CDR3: CASSRASETQYF. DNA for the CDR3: TGTGCCAGCAGCAGGGCATCGGAGACCCAGTACTTC.

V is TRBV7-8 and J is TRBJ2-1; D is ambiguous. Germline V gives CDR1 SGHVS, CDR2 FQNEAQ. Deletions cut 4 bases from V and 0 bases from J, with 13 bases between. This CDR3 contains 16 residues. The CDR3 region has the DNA TGTGCCAGCAGCTACCGGGTCTCAAGCTCCTACAATGAGCAGTTCTTC. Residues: CASSYRVSSSYNEQFF.

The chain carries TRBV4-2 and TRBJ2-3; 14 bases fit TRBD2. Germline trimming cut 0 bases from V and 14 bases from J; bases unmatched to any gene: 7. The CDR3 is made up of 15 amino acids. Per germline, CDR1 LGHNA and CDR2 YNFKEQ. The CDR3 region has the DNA TGTGCCAGCAGCCAAGATCGACTAGCGGGAGGGCCCCTGTATTTT. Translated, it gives CASSQDRLAGGPLYF.